Each of the 26 T cell receptor beta chains below was sequenced from the same sample in a study of blood T cell repertoires in COVID-19. Sequencing was performed with immunoSEQ multiplex PCR; in TCRdb, only in-frame clones are kept and a portion is missing. The sample lists about 59,000 clones, roughly 70% occurring once. The specimen was peripheral blood. The origin of the receptors is a woman aged 70 to 79 with acute or convalescent COVID-19.

The chain links TRBV12-5 to TRBJ2-3; tentatively, D is TRBD1 (6 bases). The germline V and J ends were trimmed by 3 bases and 3 bases, with 7 bases remaining between them. The CDR3 extends over 13 amino acids. The germline gives CDR1 LGHNT, CDR2 FRNRAP. CDR3 sequence: CASGFQGTDTQYF. In DNA, the CDR3 is TGTGCTAGTGGTTTTCAGGGGACAGATACGCAGTATTTT.

The V gene is TRBV19, the J gene TRBJ2-4, with D unresolved. This CDR3 contains 14 residues. CDR1 and CDR2 from the germline V gene are LNHDA and SQIVND (reference sequence). V was trimmed by 6 bases and J by 4 bases, leaving 13 bases between them. The CDR3 protein is CASSPQLGKNIQYF. The CDR3 coding sequence is TGTGCCAGTAGCCCCCAACTTGGTAAAAACATTCAGTACTTC.

V and J are TRBV11-3 and TRBJ2-7, with a weak D call TRBD1 (5 bases). The CDR3 sequence is 15 residues long. Germline V lookup: CDR1 SGHNT, CDR2 YENEEA. Trimming pared 2 bases from V and 2 bases from J, leaving 13 bases between. CDR3 nucleotides: TGTGCCAGCAGCTTATCCGAAGGGGCCACCTACGAGCAGTACTTC. Translation: CASSLSEGATYEQYF.

V usage is TRBV19 and J usage is TRBJ1-1; maybe TRBD1 (5 bases). The V gene's germline CDR1 is LNHDA and CDR2 SQIVND (reference sequence). Between the trimmed V and J ends, which lost 4 bases and 4 bases, there was a span of 19 bases. This CDR3 has 16 residues. CDR3 loop: CASSTRARGRFTEAFF. The CDR3 nucleotides are TGTGCCAGTAGTACCCGTGCCCGGGGGAGGTTCACTGAAGCTTTCTTT.

The chain is built from TRBV13 and TRBJ2-5; the D gene is possibly TRBD2 (6 bases). Trimming pared 5 bases from V and 5 bases from J, leaving 6 bases between. There are 11 residues in the CDR3. In germline, CDR1 is PRHDT, CDR2 FYEKMQ (reference sequence). The CDR3, as DNA: TGTGCCAGCAGCCGGGGGGAGACCCAGTACTTC. It yields the protein CASSRGETQYF.

The CDR3: CASSSPWTSGVGSYNEQFF. The CDR3 nucleotides read TGTGCCAGCAGCTCCCCTTGGACTAGCGGGGTTGGGTCCTACAATGAGCAGTTCTTC. This chain connects TRBV7-9 to TRBJ2-1, with 12 nucleotides matching TRBD2. Germline assignment: CDR1 SEHNR and CDR2 FQNEAQ (reference sequence). This CDR3 is built from 19 residues. J lost 1 base, V lost 4 bases, and 11 bases had no gene match.

A remark on this clone: Other DNA sequences in the sample encode the same CDR3. The genes are TRBV18 and TRBJ1-1; D is unclear. In germline, CDR1 is KGHSH, CDR2 LQKENI. V lost 2 bases to trimming and J lost 2 bases, with 9 bases between them. This CDR3 region has 14 residues. CDR3 nucleotide sequence: TGTGCCAGCTCACCAACGGAGGGAAACACTGAAGCTTTCTTT. The encoded protein is CASSPTEGNTEAFF.

The chain carries TRBV24-1 and TRBJ2-1, with D perhaps TRBD2 (5 bases). The germline CDR1 and CDR2 sequences are KGHDR and SFDVKD. The CDR3 runs 15 residues. Trimming stripped 2 bases from V and 3 bases from J, with 10 bases between. The CDR3 protein is CATSDSGEYYNEQFF. The CDR3 DNA sequence: TGTGCCACCAGTGATTCCGGGGAGTACTACAATGAGCAGTTCTTC.

The rearrangement uses TRBV3-1 (or the pseudogene TRBV3-2) and TRBJ2-1, with a possible D match to TRBD2 (6 bases). V shed 1 base and J shed 6 bases, with 13 bases lying between them. The CDR3 is made up of 15 amino acids. Germline V gene data show CDR1 as LGHDT and CDR2 as YNNKEL (reference sequence). This CDR3 reads CASSQVWGVPNEQFF. DNA for the CDR3: TGTGCCAGCAGCCAAGTTTGGGGGGTTCCCAATGAGCAGTTCTTC.

The chain carries TRBV10-3 and TRBJ2-7; D perhaps matches TRBD1 (6 bases). Germline CDR1 is ENHRY and CDR2 is SYGVKD. CDR3 length: 11 amino acids. V lost 11 bases to trimming and J lost 6 bases, with 14 bases between them. DNA for the CDR3: TGTGCCGGGGTCAGGGGCGGCGAGCAGTACTTC. This sequence encodes CAGVRGGEQYF.

This clone showed up just a few times. V usage is TRBV19 and J usage is TRBJ1-1, with 7 bases lining up with TRBD1. The V gene's germline CDR1 is LNHDA and CDR2 SQIVND (reference sequence). The trim removed 5 bases at V and 1 base at J, leaving 4 bases unmatched. CDR3 length equals 14 residues. CDR3 sequence: CASSPQGGNTEAFF. Written as DNA, the CDR3 is TGTGCCAGTAGTCCCCAGGGGGGGAACACTGAAGCTTTCTTT. The variable domain in full, with the rest retrieved from reference TRBV19 and TRBJ1-1, is DGGITQSPKYLFRKEGQNVTLSCEQNLNHDAMYWYRQDPGQGLRLIYYSQIVNDFQKGDIAEGYSVSREKKESFPLTVTSAQKNPTAFYLCASSPQGGNTEAFFGQGTRLTVV.

In this sample, this clone turned up a few times. The rearrangement joins TRBV19 to TRBJ1-2; weak D call: TRBD1 (5 bases). The CDR3 is 12 amino acids. The germline V gene has CDR1 LNHDA and CDR2 SQIVND (reference sequence). Trimming stripped 8 bases from V and 4 bases from J, with 11 bases between. The CDR3 DNA is TGTGCCAGTCCCCCGGGGGGCTATGGCTACACCTTC. This sequence encodes CASPPGGYGYTF.

A remark on this clone: Distinct nucleotide sequences in the sample also encode this CDR3. The chain links TRBV5-4 to TRBJ1-1; 7 bases are shared with TRBD1. The CDR3 is 15 amino acids. Germline CDR1 SGHNT, CDR2 YYREEE (reference sequence). After removal of 3 bases from V and 4 bases from J, the junction contained 9 bases not matched to a gene. CDR3: CASSSFDRVGTEAFF. The CDR3 DNA follows: TGTGCCAGCAGCTCCTTCGACAGGGTGGGCACTGAAGCTTTCTTT.

This clone was picked up one time. The rearrangement links TRBV18 to TRBJ2-7, with TRBD2 identical over 12 bases. After removal of 1 base from V and 2 bases from J, the junction contained 6 bases not matched to a gene. This CDR3 comprises 17 residues. The germline V gene encodes CDR1 KGHSH and CDR2 LQKENI. The CDR3 DNA reads as TGTGCCAGCTCACCACTGGGAACTAGCGGGGGGACCTACGAGCAGTACTTC. Amino acids: CASSPLGTSGGTYEQYF.

This clone has a single count. The chain joins TRBV28 to TRBJ1-5, with 8 bases that match TRBD1. Per the germline V gene, CDR1 is MDHEN and CDR2 is SYDVKM. The CDR3 runs to 19 residues. V shed 3 bases, J shed 1 base, and the junction held 14 bases outside the gene matches. The CDR3 here is CASSFSLGQGGGSNQPQHF. The CDR3 DNA reads as TGTGCCAGCAGTTTCTCCCTTGGACAGGGCGGAGGAAGCAATCAGCCCCAGCATTTT.

The rearrangement links TRBV18 to TRBJ1-1, with unresolved D. V shed 3 bases and J shed 12 bases, with 14 bases lying between them. The CDR3 runs 12 residues. Germline V gives CDR1 KGHSH, CDR2 LQKENI. In DNA, the CDR3 is TGTGCCAGCTCACCCGATGCGGGCGCAACTTTCTTT. It is translated as CASSPDAGATFF.

The V call is TRBV19, the J call TRBJ2-5; 9 nucleotides align to TRBD2. The CDR3 has 14 residues. CDR1 and CDR2 from the germline V gene are LNHDA and SQIVND (reference sequence). Trimming took 11 bases from V and 4 from J; bases not matched to a gene: 11. The CDR3 loop is CARSRGGGGETQYF. CDR3 DNA: TGTGCCCGATCGCGGGGGGGCGGGGGAGAGACCCAGTACTTC.

This clone was found a few times. J is TRBJ1-2 and V is TRBV6-4; 11 positions agree with TRBD1. This CDR3 has 16 residues. After removal of 5 bases from V and 3 bases from J, the junction contained 8 bases not matched to a gene. Per germline, CDR1 MRHNA and CDR2 SNTAGT. CDR3 sequence reads: CASSLKGTGGYYGYTF. CDR3 sequence (DNA): TGTGCCAGCAGTTTAAAGGGGACAGGGGGTTACTATGGCTACACCTTC.

The gene calls are TRBV7-2 and TRBJ1-6, with D possibly being TRBD1 (5 bases). V shed 2 bases and J shed 5 bases, with 7 bases lying between them. The CDR3 has 14 amino acids. Germline V CDR1 and CDR2: SGHTA, FQGNSA. The CDR3 DNA follows: TGTGCCAGCAGCTTAAGACAGAATAATTCACCCCTCCACTTT. Protein product: CASSLRQNNSPLHF. Full variable domain (missing parts from reference TRBV7-2 and TRBJ1-6): GAGVSQSPSNKVTEKGKDVELRCDPISGHTALYWYRQSLGQGLEFLIYFQGNSAPDKSGLPSDRFSAERTGGSVSTLTIQRTQQEDSAVYLCASSLRQNNSPLHFGNGTRLTVT.

The chain links TRBV4-2 to TRBJ2-3; D unresolved. The CDR3 is 14 amino acids. V was cut by 6 bases and J by 2 bases, with 12 bases left in between. CDR1 is LGHNA and CDR2 is YNFKEQ in the germline V gene. The CDR3 loop reads CASSRYSSTDTQYF. CDR3 DNA: TGTGCCAGCAGTCGTTACAGTTCCACAGATACGCAGTATTTT.

This clone was picked up one time. The CDR3 DNA follows: TGTGCCACCAGTGAAGGGGGGGGTAGCACAGATACGCAGTATTTT. This encodes CATSEGGGSTDTQYF. The V and J genes are TRBV24-1 and TRBJ2-3, with TRBD2 as a possible D gene (7 bases). CDR1 KGHDR and CDR2 SFDVKD come from the germline V gene. The CDR3 length is 15 residues. V shed 4 bases and J shed 0 bases, with 10 bases lying between them.

J is TRBJ1-1 and V is TRBV4-1; D is uncertain. CDR1 is MGHRA and CDR2 is YSYEKL in the germline V gene. The CDR3 totals 15 residues. V lost 1 base and J lost 1, with 10 bases in between. The CDR3 DNA sequence: TGCGCCAGCAGCCAAGGAGGGCGGAGGAACACTGAAGCTTTCTTT. Translating it yields CASSQGGRRNTEAFF.

This sequence joins TRBV4-2 and TRBJ2-1; TRBD2 matches at 8 bases. CDR3 length: 15 amino acids. V lost 1 base, J lost 8 bases, and 7 bases stayed unmatched. The germline CDR1 and CDR2 sequences are LGHNA and YNFKEQ. This CDR3 reads CASSQVVAGPDEQFF. The CDR3 bases are TGTGCCAGCAGCCAAGTGGTAGCGGGGCCCGATGAGCAGTTCTTC.

The genes are TRBV27 and TRBJ1-5; D remains unclear. Germline CDR1 and CDR2: MNHEY and SMNVEV (reference sequence). The germline V and J ends were trimmed by 5 bases and 5 bases, with 19 bases remaining between them. The CDR3 is 16 amino acids. The CDR3 DNA follows: TGTGCCAGCAGTCCCGTGGGAGTCGGCCGGTATCAGCCCCAGCATTTT. It translates to CASSPVGVGRYQPQHF.

This clone has a single count. The CDR3 nucleotides are TGTGCCAGCAGCCCTCGGGCGGACAGGGAAGAGACCCAGTACTTC. Its protein is CASSPRADREETQYF. The rearrangement joins TRBV11-3 to TRBJ2-5; 8 bases match TRBD1. Losses at the gene ends were 5 bases for V and 3 bases for J; bases not matched to a gene: 8. CDR1 and CDR2 from the germline V gene are SGHNT and YENEEA. The CDR3 totals 15 residues.

This chain joins TRBV9 and TRBJ1-5; 10 nucleotides agree with TRBD1. V was pared by 3 bases and J by 9 bases, with 6 bases of the junction left unmatched. CDR3 length equals 14 residues. Germline V lookup: CDR1 SGDLS, CDR2 YYNGEE. In DNA form, the CDR3 reads TGTGCCAGCAGCGAGGGACAGGGGTCCACGCCCCAGCATTTT. Translated: CASSEGQGSTPQHF.